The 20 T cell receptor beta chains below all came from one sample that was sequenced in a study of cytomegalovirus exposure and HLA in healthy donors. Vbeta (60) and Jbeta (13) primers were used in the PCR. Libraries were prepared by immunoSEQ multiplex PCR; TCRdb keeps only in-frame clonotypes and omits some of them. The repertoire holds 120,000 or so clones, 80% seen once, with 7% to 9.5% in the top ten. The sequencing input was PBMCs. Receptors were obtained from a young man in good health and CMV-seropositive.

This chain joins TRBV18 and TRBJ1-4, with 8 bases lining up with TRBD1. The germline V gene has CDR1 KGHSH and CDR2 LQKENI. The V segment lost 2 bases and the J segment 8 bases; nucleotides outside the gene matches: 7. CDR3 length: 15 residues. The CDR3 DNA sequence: TGTGCCAGCTCACCAAGACAGGGGCCCCAAGAAAAACTGTTTTTT. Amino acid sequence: CASSPRQGPQEKLFF.

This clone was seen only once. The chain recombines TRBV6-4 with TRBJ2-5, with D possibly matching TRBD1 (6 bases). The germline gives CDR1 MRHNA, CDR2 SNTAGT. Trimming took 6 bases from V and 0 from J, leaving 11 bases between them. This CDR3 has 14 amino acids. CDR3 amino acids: CASRPDRYQETQYF. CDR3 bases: TGTGCCAGCAGGCCCGACAGGTACCAAGAGACCCAGTACTTC.

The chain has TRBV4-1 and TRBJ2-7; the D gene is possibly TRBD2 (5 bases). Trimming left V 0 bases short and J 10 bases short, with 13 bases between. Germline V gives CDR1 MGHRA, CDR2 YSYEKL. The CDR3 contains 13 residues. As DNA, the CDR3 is TGCGCCAGCAGCCAAGATAACGGGATAACTCAGTACTTC. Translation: CASSQDNGITQYF.

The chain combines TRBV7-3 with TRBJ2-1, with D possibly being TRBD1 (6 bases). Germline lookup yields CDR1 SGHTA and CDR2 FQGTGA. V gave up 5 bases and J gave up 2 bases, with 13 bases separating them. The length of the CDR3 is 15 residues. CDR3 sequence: CASSLRGLTYNEQFF. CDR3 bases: TGTGCCAGCAGCCTCAGGGGCCTGACCTACAATGAGCAGTTCTTC.

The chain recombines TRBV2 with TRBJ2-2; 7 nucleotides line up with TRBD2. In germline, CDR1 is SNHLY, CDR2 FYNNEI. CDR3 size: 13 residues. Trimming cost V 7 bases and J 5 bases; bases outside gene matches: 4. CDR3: CASTWTRTGELFF. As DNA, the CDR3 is TGTGCCAGCACTTGGACTAGGACCGGGGAGCTGTTTTTT.

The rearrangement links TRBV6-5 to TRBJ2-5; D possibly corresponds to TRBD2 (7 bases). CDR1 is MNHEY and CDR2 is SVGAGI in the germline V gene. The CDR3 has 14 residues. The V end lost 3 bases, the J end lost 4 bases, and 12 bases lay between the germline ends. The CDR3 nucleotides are TGTGCCAGCAGTTATTCGGGGGGCCTAGAGACCCAGTACTTC. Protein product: CASSYSGGLETQYF.

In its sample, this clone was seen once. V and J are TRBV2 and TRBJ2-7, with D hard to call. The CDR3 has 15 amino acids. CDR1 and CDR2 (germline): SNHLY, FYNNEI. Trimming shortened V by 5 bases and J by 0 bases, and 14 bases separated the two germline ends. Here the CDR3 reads CASSRNGPSSYEQYF. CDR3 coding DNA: TGTGCCAGCAGTAGGAACGGCCCTAGCTCCTACGAGCAGTACTTC.

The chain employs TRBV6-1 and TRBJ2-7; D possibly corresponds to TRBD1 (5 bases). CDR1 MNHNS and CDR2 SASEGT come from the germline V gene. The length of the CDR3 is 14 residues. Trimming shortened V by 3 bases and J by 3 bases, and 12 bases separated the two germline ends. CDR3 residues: CASSDPDRFYEQYF. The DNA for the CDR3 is TGTGCCAGCAGTGATCCCGACAGATTCTACGAGCAGTACTTC.

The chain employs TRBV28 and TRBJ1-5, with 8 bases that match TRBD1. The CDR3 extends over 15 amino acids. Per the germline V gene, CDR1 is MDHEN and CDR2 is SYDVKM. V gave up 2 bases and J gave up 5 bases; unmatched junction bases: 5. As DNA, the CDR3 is TGTGCCAGCAGTTTAATCAGGGGGCGATATCAGCCCCAGCATTTT. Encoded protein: CASSLIRGRYQPQHF.

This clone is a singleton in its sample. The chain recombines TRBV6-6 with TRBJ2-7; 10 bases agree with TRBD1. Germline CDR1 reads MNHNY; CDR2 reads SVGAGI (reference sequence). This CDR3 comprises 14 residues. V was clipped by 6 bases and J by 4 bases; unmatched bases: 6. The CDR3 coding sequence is TGTGCCAGCAGAGGGACAGGGGTTGATTACGAGCAGTACTTC. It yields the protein CASRGTGVDYEQYF.

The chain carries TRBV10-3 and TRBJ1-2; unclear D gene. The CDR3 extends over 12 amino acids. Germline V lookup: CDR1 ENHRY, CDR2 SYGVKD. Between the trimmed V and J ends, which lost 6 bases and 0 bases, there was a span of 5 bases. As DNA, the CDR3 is TGTGCCATCAGGAGCCCTAACTATGGCTACACCTTC. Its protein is CAIRSPNYGYTF.

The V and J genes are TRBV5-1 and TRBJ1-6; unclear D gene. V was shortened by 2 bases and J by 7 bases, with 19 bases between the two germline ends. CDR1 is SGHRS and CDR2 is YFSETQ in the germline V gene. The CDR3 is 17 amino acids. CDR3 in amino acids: CASSFGRERERNSPLHF. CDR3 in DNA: TGCGCCAGCAGCTTCGGTAGGGAGAGAGAAAGAAATTCACCCCTCCACTTT.

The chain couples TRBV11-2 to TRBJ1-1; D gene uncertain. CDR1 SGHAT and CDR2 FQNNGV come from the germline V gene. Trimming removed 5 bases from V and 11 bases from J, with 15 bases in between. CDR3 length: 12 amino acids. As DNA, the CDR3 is TGTGCCAGCAGCCTAAAGACTAGGGAGGCTTTCTTT. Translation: CASSLKTREAFF.

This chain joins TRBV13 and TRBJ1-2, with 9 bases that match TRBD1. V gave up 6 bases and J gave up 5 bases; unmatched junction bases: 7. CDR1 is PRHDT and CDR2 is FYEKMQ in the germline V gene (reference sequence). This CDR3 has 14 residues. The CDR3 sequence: CASRRVGQGYGYTF. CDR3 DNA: TGTGCCAGCAGGCGGGTAGGACAGGGGTATGGCTACACCTTC.

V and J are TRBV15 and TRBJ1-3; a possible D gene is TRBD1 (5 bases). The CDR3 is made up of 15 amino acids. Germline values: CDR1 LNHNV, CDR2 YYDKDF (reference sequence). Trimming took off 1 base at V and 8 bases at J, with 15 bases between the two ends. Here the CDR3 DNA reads TGTGCCACCAGCAGAGGGGACGCTAGCGGGGACACCATATATTTT. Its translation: CATSRGDASGDTIYF.

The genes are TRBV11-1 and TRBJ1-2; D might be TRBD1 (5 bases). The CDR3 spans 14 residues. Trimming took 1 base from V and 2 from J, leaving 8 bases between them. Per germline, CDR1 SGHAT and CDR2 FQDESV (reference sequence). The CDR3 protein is CASSLDPGNYGYTF. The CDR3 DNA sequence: TGTGCCAGCAGCTTAGACCCAGGGAACTATGGCTACACCTTC.

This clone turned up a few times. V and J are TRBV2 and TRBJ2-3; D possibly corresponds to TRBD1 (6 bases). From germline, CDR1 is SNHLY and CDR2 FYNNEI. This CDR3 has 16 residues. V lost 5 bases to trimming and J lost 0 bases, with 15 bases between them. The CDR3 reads CASSPLGDTSTDTQYF. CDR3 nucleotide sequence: TGTGCCAGCAGTCCCCTTGGGGACACCAGCACAGATACGCAGTATTTT.

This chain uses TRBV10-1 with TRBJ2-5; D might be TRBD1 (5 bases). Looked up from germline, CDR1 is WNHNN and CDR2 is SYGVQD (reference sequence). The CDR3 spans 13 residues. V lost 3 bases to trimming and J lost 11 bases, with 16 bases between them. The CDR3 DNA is TGCGCCAGCAGTGATCGGCAGGGCGAAGAGCAGTACTTC. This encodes CASSDRQGEEQYF.

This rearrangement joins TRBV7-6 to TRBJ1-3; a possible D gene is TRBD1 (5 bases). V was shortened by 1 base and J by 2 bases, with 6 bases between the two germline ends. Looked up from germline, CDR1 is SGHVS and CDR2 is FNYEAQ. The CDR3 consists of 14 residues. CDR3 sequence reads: CASSLGGPGNTIYF. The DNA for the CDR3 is TGTGCCAGCAGCTTAGGGGGCCCTGGAAACACCATATATTTT. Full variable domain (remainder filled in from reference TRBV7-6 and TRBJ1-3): GAGVSQSPRYKVTKRGQDVALRCDPISGHVSLYWYRQALGQGPEFLTYFNYEAQQDKSGLPNDRFSAERPEGSISTLTIQRTEQRDSAMYRCASSLGGPGNTIYFGEGSWLTVV.

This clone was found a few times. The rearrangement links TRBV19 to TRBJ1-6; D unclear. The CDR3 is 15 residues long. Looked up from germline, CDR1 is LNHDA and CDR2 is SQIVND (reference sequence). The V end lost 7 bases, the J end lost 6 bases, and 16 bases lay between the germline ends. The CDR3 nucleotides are TGTGCCAGTAACCCCGTGGCAGTTCTTAATTCACCCCTCCACTTT. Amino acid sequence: CASNPVAVLNSPLHF. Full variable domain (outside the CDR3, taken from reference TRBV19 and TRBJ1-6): DGGITQSPKYLFRKEGQNVTLSCEQNLNHDAMYWYRQDPGQGLRLIYYSQIVNDFQKGDIAEGYSVSREKKESFPLTVTSAQKNPTAFYLCASNPVAVLNSPLHFGNGTRLTVT.